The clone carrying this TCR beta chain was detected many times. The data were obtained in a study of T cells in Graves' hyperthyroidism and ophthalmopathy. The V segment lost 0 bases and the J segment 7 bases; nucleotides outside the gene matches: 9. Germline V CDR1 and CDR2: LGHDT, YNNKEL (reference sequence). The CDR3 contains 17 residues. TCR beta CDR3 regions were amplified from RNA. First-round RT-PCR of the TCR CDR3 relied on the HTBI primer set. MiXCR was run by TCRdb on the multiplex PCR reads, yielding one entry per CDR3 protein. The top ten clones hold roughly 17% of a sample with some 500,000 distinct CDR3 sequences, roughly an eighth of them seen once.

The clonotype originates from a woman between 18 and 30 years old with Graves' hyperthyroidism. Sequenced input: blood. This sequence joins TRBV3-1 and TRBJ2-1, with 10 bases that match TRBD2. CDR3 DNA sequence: TGTGCCAGCAGCCAAGATCTCCGACTAGCGGGTAGTAATGAGCAGTTCTTC. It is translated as CASSQDLRLAGSNEQFF.